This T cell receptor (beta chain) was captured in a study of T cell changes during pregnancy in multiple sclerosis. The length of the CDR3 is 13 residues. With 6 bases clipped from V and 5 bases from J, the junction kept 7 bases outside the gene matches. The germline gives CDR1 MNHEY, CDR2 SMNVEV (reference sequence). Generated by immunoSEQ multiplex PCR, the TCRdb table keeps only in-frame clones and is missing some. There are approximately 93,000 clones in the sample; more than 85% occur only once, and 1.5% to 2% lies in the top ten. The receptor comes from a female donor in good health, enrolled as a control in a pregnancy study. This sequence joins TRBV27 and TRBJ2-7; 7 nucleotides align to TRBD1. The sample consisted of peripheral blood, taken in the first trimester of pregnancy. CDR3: CASRAMTGNEQYF. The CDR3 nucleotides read TGTGCCAGCAGGGCGATGACAGGGAACGAGCAGTACTTC.